This TCR beta chain was obtained from a study of molecular identifiers for immune sequencing clone quantification. The authors sorted naive CD8 T cells as CD8+CD4-CCR7+CD45RA+. MiXCR, applied by TCRdb to the PCR reads, yields one record per CDR3 protein. Here the sample spans 60,000 to 65,000 distinct CDR3 sequences, around 19% being singletons. This CDR3 is 13 amino acids long. Germline V gene lookup returns CDR1 LNHNV and CDR2 YYDKDF (reference sequence). Trimming took off 3 bases at V and 5 bases at J, with 10 bases between the two ends. Many counts were recorded for this clonotype. The specimen sequenced was naive CD8+ T cells from blood, with Jurkat cell RNA spiked in. Subset specified: FACS-sorted CD8+CD4-CCR7+CD45RA+ naive T cells. This sequence was found in a human donor in good health. Some libraries in this study had Jurkat cell RNA spiked in. This rearrangement joins TRBV15 to TRBJ1-1; D is unresolved. The CDR3 is CATSRPGSTEAFF. CDR3 in DNA: TGTGCCACCAGCAGGCCGGGTTCGACTGAAGCTTTCTTT.